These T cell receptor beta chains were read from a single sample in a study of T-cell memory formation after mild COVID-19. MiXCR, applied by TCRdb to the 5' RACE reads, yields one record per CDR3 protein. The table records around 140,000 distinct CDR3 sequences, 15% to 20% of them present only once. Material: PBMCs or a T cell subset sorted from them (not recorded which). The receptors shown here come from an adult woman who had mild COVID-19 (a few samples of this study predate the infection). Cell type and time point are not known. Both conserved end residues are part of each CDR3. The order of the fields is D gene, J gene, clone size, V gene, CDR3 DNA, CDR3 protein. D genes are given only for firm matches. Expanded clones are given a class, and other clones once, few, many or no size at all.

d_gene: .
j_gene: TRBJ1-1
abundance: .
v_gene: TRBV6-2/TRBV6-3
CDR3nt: TGTGCCAGCAGTTCCCCCGGACGGACTGAAGCTTTCTTT
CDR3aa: CASSSPGRTEAFF

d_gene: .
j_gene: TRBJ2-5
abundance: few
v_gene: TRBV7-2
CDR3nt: TGTGCCAGCAGCTTACCTCCAGAGACCCAGTACTTC
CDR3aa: CASSLPPETQYF

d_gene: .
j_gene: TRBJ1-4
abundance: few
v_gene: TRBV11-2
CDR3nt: TGTGCCAGCAGTTCCAACAGGGTTGTACGGGAAAAACTGTTTTTT
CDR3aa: CASSSNRVVREKLFF

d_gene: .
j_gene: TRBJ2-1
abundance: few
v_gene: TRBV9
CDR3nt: TGTGCCAGCAGCCCTTCAGGGTTGGACTCCTACAATGAGCAGTTCTTC
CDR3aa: CASSPSGLDSYNEQFF

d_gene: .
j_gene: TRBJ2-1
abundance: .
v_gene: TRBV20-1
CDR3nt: TGCAGTGTCACGGTTAGGAGCTCCTACAATGAGCAGTTCTTC
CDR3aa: CSVTVRSSYNEQFF

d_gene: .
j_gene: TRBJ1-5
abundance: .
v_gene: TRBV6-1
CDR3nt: TGTGCCAGCATGCCGGGACACCTTAGCAATCAGCCCCAGCATTTT
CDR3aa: CASMPGHLSNQPQHF

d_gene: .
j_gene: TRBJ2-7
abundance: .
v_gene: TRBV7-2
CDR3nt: TGTGCCAGCAGCCCCCCGAAAGGCGACTACGAGCAGTACTTC
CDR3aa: CASSPPKGDYEQYF

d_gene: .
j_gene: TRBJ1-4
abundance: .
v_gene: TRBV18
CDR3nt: TGTGCCAGCTCACCACCGCAACCAACTAATGAAAAACTGTTTTTT
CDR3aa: CASSPPQPTNEKLFF

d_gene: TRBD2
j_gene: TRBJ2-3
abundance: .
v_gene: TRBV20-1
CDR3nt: TGCAGTGCCGAGGCTCCGACTAGCGTCCTTCTAGATACGCAGTATTTT
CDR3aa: CSAEAPTSVLLDTQYF

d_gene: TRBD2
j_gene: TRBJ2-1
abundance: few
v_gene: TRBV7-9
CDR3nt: TGTGCCAGCAGCTCCGCGGGGGGTATGAACAATGAGCAGTTCTTC
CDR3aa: CASSSAGGMNNEQFF

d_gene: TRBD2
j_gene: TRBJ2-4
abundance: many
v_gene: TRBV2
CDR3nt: TGTGCCAGCAGGATCGAGGCTAGCGGGAAGAACATTCAGTACTTC
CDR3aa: CASRIEASGKNIQYF

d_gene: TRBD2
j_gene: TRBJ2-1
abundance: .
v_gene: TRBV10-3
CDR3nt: TGTGCCATCAGTGTACTAGCGGGAGAAAATGAGCAGTTCTTC
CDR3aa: CAISVLAGENEQFF

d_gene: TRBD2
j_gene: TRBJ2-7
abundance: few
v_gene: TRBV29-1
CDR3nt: TGCAGCGTTGGGTCTTATAGCGGGATCGCGGACGAGCAGTACTTC
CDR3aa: CSVGSYSGIADEQYF

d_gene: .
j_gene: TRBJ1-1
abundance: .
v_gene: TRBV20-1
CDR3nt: TGCAGTGCTAGTACCTTCCCTTATATCCCTGAAGCTTTCTTT
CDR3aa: CSASTFPYIPEAFF

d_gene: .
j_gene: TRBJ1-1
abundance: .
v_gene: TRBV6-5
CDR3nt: TGTGCCAGCAGTTCGGTTCCCGGAGGAGCTTTCTTT
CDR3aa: CASSSVPGGAFF

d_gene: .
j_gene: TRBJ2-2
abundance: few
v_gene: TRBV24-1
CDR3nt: TGTGCCACCAGTGATCCCTTGTTTGAAGTTGCCGGGGAGCTGTTTTTT
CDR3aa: CATSDPLFEVAGELFF